Shown below are 5 T cell receptor beta chains from a single sample sequenced in a study of cytomegalovirus exposure and HLA in healthy donors. The study ran its PCR with 60 Vbeta and 13 Jbeta primers. Assay: immunoSEQ multiplex PCR; the TCRdb copy retains only in-frame clones and omits some. The repertoire holds approximately 200,000 clones, around 81% seen once, with around 1.9% in the top ten. The sequencing input was PBMCs. These receptors were collected from a man aged 30 to 39 in good health and CMV-seronegative.

V usage is TRBV27 and J usage is TRBJ2-7, with D tentatively TRBD2 (5 bases). The V and J ends lost 6 bases and 5 bases respectively, with 17 bases between them. This CDR3 region has 14 residues. Germline CDR1 MNHEY, CDR2 SMNVEV (reference sequence). The CDR3 protein is CASRAGGRGNEQYF. Here the CDR3 DNA reads TGTGCCAGCAGAGCAGGTGGGAGAGGGAACGAGCAGTACTTC.

This clone was counted only a few times. The chain combines TRBV6-5 with TRBJ1-1; 11 bases are a match to TRBD1. Trimming removed 5 bases from V and 7 bases from J; junction bases left unmatched: 3. The germline V gene encodes CDR1 MNHEY and CDR2 SVGAGI. This CDR3 comprises 13 residues. DNA for the CDR3: TGTGCCAGCAGTAGTGGGACAGGGGGTGAAGCTTTCTTT. This codes for CASSSGTGGEAFF.

V is TRBV5-6 and J is TRBJ1-6; TRBD1 matches at 7 bases. The length of the CDR3 is 14 residues. Germline V gene lookup returns CDR1 SGHDT and CDR2 YYEEEE. The ends lost 1 base at V and 5 bases at J; junction bases unmatched: 0. CDR3 DNA sequence: TGTGCCAGCAGCTTGACAGGGGATAATTCACCCCTCCACTTT. This translates into CASSLTGDNSPLHF.

This clone was counted a few times. The gene calls are TRBV2 and TRBJ2-1; 7 nucleotides align to TRBD2. Germline values: CDR1 SNHLY, CDR2 FYNNEI. J was trimmed by 8 bases and V by 5 bases; bases with no gene match: 12. CDR3 length: 15 amino acids. The CDR3 nucleotides are TGTGCCAGCAGTAACATAGCGGGTCGGAGGGATGAGCAGTTCTTC. It translates to CASSNIAGRRDEQFF.

The chain combines TRBV6-5 with TRBJ2-7, with 8 bases identical to TRBD2. The V gene's germline CDR1 is MNHEY and CDR2 SVGAGI. The V segment lost 9 bases and the J segment 0 bases; nucleotides outside the gene matches: 7. The CDR3 is 14 amino acids. The CDR3 loop reads CASSRSGASYEQYF. The CDR3 bases are TGTGCCAGTTCCCGTAGCGGGGCCTCCTACGAGCAGTACTTC.